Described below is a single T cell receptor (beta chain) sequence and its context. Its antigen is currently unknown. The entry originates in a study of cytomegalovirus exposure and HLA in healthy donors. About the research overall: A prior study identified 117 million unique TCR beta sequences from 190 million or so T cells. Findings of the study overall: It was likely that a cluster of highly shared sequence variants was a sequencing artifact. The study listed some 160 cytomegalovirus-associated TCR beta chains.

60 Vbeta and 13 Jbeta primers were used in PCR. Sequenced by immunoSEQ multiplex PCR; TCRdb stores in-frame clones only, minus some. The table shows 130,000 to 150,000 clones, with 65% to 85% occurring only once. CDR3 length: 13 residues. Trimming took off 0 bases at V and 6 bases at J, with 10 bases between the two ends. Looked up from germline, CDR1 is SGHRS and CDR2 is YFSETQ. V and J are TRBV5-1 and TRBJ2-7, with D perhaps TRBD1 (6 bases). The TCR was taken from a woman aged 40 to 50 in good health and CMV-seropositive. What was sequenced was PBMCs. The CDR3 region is CASSLESRGEQYF. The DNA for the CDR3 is TGCGCCAGCAGCTTGGAGAGCAGGGGCGAGCAGTACTTC.